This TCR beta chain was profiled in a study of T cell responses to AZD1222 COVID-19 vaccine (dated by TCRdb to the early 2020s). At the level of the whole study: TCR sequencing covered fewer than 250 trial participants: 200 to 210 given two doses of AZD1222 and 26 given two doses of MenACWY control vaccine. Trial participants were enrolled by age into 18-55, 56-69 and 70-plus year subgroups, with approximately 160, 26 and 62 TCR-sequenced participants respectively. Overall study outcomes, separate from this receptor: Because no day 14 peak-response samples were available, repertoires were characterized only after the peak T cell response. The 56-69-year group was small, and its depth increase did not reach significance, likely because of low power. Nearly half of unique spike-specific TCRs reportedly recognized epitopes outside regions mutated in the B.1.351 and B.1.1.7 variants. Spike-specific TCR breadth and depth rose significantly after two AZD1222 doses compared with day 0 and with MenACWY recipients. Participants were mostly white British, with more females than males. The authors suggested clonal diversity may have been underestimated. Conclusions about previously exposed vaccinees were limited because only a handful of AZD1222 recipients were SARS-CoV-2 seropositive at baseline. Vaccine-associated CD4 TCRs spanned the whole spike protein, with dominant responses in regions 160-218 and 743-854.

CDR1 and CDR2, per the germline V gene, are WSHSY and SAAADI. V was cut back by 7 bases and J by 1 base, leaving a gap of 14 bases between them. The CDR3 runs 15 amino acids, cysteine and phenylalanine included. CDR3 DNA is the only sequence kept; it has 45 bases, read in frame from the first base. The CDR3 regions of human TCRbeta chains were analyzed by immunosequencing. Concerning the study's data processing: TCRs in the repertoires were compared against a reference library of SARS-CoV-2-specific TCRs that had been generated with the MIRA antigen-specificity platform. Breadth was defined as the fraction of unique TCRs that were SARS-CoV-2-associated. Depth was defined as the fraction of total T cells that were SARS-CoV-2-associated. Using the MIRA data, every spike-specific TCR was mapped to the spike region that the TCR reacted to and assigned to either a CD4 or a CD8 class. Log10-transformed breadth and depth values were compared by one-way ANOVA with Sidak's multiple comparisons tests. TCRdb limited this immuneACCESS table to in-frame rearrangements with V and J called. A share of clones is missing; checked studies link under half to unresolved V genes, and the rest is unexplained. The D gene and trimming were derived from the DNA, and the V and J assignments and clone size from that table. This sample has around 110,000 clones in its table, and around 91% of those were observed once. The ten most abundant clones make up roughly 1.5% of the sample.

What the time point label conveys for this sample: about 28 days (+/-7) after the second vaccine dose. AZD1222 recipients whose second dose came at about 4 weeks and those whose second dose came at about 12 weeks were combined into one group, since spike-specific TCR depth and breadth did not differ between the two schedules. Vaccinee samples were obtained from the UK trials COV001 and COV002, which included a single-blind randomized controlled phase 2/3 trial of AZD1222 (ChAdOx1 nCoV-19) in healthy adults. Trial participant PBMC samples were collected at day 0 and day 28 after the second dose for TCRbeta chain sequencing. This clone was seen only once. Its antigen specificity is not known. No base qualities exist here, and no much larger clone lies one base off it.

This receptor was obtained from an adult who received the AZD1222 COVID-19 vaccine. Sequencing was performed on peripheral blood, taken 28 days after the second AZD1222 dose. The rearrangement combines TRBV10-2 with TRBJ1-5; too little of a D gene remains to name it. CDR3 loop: CASNPSGGSNQPQHF. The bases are TGCGCCAGCAATCCCTCGGGAGGCAGCAATCAGCCCCAGCATTTT.